The 20 T cell receptor beta chains listed next were all sequenced from one sample in a study of blood T cell repertoires in COVID-19. The method was immunoSEQ multiplex PCR; TCRdb's version includes in-frame clones alone and lacks a portion of them. This table has some 150,000 clones, approximately 86% appearing once. Sequencing was done on a sample of peripheral blood. The receptors derive from a woman aged 55-69 years with active or convalescent COVID-19.

The rearrangement uses TRBV4-1 and TRBJ2-6, with D perhaps matching TRBD2 (7 bases). The CDR3 runs to 18 residues. The V gene's germline CDR1 is MGHRA and CDR2 YSYEKL. V lost 5 bases, J lost 3 bases, and 20 bases lay in between. CDR3 in DNA: TGCGCCAGCAGCAGAGGGGGGGCAACTTCGGATGGGGCCAACGTCCTGACTTTC. This sequence encodes CASSRGGATSDGANVLTF.

CDR3 DNA: TGTGCCAGCAGGATGGGCGGGGAAACCTACAATGAGCAGTTCTTC. Translated, it gives CASRMGGETYNEQFF. The J gene is TRBJ2-1, the V gene TRBV5-4, with D perhaps TRBD2 (6 bases). Germline V gene lookup returns CDR1 SGHNT and CDR2 YYREEE (reference sequence). The germline V and J ends were trimmed by 5 bases and 2 bases, with 14 bases remaining between them. This CDR3 contains 15 residues. The whole variable domain, filled in from reference TRBV5-4 and TRBJ2-1, reads ETGVTQSPTHLIKTRGQQVTLRCSSQSGHNTVSWYQQALGQGPQFIFQYYREEENGRGNFPPRFSGLQFPNYSSELNVNALELDDSALYLCASRMGGETYNEQFFGPGTRLTVL.

V is TRBV3-1 (or the pseudogene TRBV3-2) and J is TRBJ1-5; a possible D gene is TRBD1 (6 bases). Between the trimmed V and J ends, which lost 6 bases and 0 bases, there was a span of 12 bases. In germline, CDR1 is LGHDT, CDR2 YNNKEL (reference sequence). The CDR3 covers 15 residues. This CDR3 reads CASSPRGYSNQPQHF. CDR3 sequence (DNA): TGTGCCAGCAGTCCTAGGGGGTATAGCAATCAGCCCCAGCATTTT.

This clone appeared once. The chain carries TRBV4-1 and TRBJ1-2; D is unclear. V was pared by 0 bases and J by 0 bases, with 8 bases between. This CDR3 is built from 15 residues. Germline V gene lookup returns CDR1 MGHRA and CDR2 YSYEKL. CDR3 in DNA: TGCGCCAGCAGCCAAGATGCCGCAGCTAACTATGGCTACACCTTC. This sequence encodes CASSQDAAANYGYTF.

The CDR3 DNA reads as TGTGCCAGCAGTTTAGACAGTTTTAGCAATCAGCCCCAGCATTTT. Protein sequence: CASSLDSFSNQPQHF. The chain carries TRBV6-2 or TRBV6-3 and TRBJ1-5, with a weak D call TRBD1 (5 bases). Trimming removed 4 bases from V and 0 bases from J, with 10 bases in between. CDR1 and CDR2 from the germline V gene are MNHEY and SVGEGT. This CDR3 region has 15 residues.

The gene calls are TRBV2 and TRBJ1-4, with 9 bases that match TRBD1. The CDR3 consists of 15 residues. V lost 4 bases and J lost 7; bases outside the gene matches: 7. Germline V gene data show CDR1 as SNHLY and CDR2 as FYNNEI. CDR3 region: CASSGPTGGGEKLFF. Here the CDR3 DNA reads TGTGCCAGCAGTGGGCCGACAGGGGGGGGTGAAAAACTGTTTTTT.

The chain links TRBV4-1 to TRBJ1-4; the match to TRBD1 covers 10 bases. V was pared by 6 bases and J by 5 bases, with 3 bases of the junction left unmatched. The CDR3 has 14 residues. Germline assignment: CDR1 MGHRA and CDR2 YSYEKL. The CDR3 loop is CASRSTGGNEKLFF. The CDR3 nucleotides are TGCGCCAGCAGGTCGACAGGGGGCAATGAAAAACTGTTTTTT.

This chain connects TRBV18 to TRBJ2-3; 11 positions match TRBD2. The CDR3 runs to 16 residues. Germline trimming cut 4 bases from V and 2 bases from J; bases unmatched to any gene: 5. CDR1 and CDR2 (germline): KGHSH, LQKENI. The CDR3 DNA is TGTGCCAGCTCACTCCCGGGACTAGCGGACACAGATACGCAGTATTTT. This gives the protein CASSLPGLADTDTQYF.

The chain has TRBV30 and TRBJ2-7, with D possibly being TRBD1 (6 bases). Trimming removed 5 bases from V and 3 bases from J, with 11 bases in between. The CDR3 runs to 12 residues. CDR1 is GTSNPN and CDR2 is SVGIG in the germline V gene (reference sequence). CDR3 loop: CAWGAGDYEQYF. CDR3 in DNA: TGTGCCTGGGGCGCAGGGGACTACGAGCAGTACTTC.

The rearrangement links TRBV19 to TRBJ1-1; D remains unclear. The CDR3 has 13 residues. Between the trimmed V and J ends, which lost 2 bases and 5 bases, there was a span of 9 bases. From germline, CDR1 is LNHDA and CDR2 SQIVND (reference sequence). The CDR3 reads CASSIKGRTEAFF. The CDR3 coding sequence is TGTGCCAGTAGTATAAAAGGGAGAACTGAAGCTTTCTTT. The complete variable domain, with remaining parts taken from reference TRBV19 and TRBJ1-1, reads DGGITQSPKYLFRKEGQNVTLSCEQNLNHDAMYWYRQDPGQGLRLIYYSQIVNDFQKGDIAEGYSVSREKKESFPLTVTSAQKNPTAFYLCASSIKGRTEAFFGQGTRLTVV.

Of note for this clone: Other nucleotide sequences from this sample produce the same CDR3. V and J are TRBV19 and TRBJ1-2; the D gene is possibly TRBD1 (5 bases). Trimming left V 1 base short and J 4 bases short, with 7 bases between. The germline V gene has CDR1 LNHDA and CDR2 SQIVND (reference sequence). The CDR3 consists of 13 residues. The CDR3 nucleotides are TGTGCCAGTAGTATAGGACAGCTCTATGGCTACACCTTC. Protein sequence: CASSIGQLYGYTF.

This chain joins TRBV6-5 and TRBJ1-2; no definite D call. The V end lost 2 bases, the J end lost 0 bases, and 7 bases lay between the germline ends. Germline V gene sequence: CDR1 MNHEY, CDR2 SVGAGI. The length of the CDR3 is 14 residues. The chain's CDR3 is CASSYGLANYGYTF. CDR3 sequence (DNA): TGTGCCAGCAGTTACGGCCTAGCTAACTATGGCTACACCTTC.

This clone was detected only a few times. The chain is built from TRBV11-1 and TRBJ2-2; unclear D gene. CDR1 is SGHAT, CDR2 FQDESV, per germline (reference sequence). CDR3 length equals 13 residues. Between the trimmed V and J ends, which lost 2 bases and 6 bases, there was a span of 7 bases. The CDR3 region has the DNA TGTGCCAGCAGCTTACAACGGTCCGGGGAGCTGTTTTTT. Translation: CASSLQRSGELFF.

The chain couples TRBV18 to TRBJ2-7; TRBD2 is a possible D gene (6 bases). With 5 bases removed from V and 5 bases from J, the gap between germline ends came to 13 bases. The CDR3 runs 13 residues. CDR1 KGHSH and CDR2 LQKENI come from the germline V gene. The CDR3 sequence is CASSSGGVDEQYF. The CDR3 nucleotides read TGTGCCAGCTCAAGCGGCGGGGTGGACGAGCAGTACTTC.

This clone has just a few counts. The chain employs TRBV4-3 and TRBJ1-4; possible D gene TRBD1, 5 bases. The CDR3 spans 15 residues. With 0 bases removed from V and 4 bases from J, the gap between germline ends came to 9 bases. Per the germline V gene, CDR1 is LGHNA and CDR2 is YSLEER. The CDR3 region has the DNA TGCGCCAGCAGCCAAGAGGCGGGACTTAATGAAAAACTGTTTTTT. Translating gives CASSQEAGLNEKLFF.

The V gene is TRBV11-2, the J gene TRBJ1-2, with 8 bases lining up with TRBD1. J gave up 3 bases and V 5 bases, and 5 bases lay outside the gene matches. The length of the CDR3 is 14 residues. Germline values: CDR1 SGHAT, CDR2 FQNNGV. The CDR3 protein is CASSLGQGYYGYTF. The CDR3 coding sequence is TGTGCCAGCAGCCTAGGACAGGGATACTATGGCTACACCTTC.

The rearrangement uses TRBV7-2 and TRBJ1-6, with D uncertain. The V end was cut by 5 bases, the J end by 7 bases, with 12 bases between. CDR3 length equals 14 residues. Germline V lookup: CDR1 SGHTA, CDR2 FQGNSA. The CDR3 DNA sequence: TGTGCCAGCAGCCCTAGGACGGGAAATTCACCCCTCCACTTT. This translates into CASSPRTGNSPLHF.

This chain uses TRBV7-6 with TRBJ2-3, with a weak D call TRBD1 (5 bases). The V and J ends lost 5 bases and 0 bases respectively, with 12 bases between them. In germline, CDR1 is SGHVS, CDR2 FNYEAQ. This CDR3 comprises 15 residues. The CDR3 DNA reads TGTGCCAGCAGCCCCCGACAGTTTAGCACAGATACGCAGTATTTT. It encodes CASSPRQFSTDTQYF.

The rearrangement joins TRBV18 to TRBJ1-4; perhaps TRBD1 as D (5 bases). The V gene lost 1 base and the J gene lost 8 bases, with 14 bases spanning the gap. This CDR3 spans 15 amino acids. Per germline, CDR1 KGHSH and CDR2 LQKENI. DNA for the CDR3: TGTGCCAGCTCACCACGCGGGACGGGGGAGGAAAAACTGTTTTTT. Amino acid sequence: CASSPRGTGEEKLFF.

The chain recombines TRBV2 with TRBJ2-1; a weak D match, TRBD2 (5 bases). The CDR3 has 15 residues. The V gene lost 3 bases and the J gene lost 0 bases, with 9 bases spanning the gap. From germline, CDR1 is SNHLY and CDR2 FYNNEI. The CDR3 region is CASSERVLSYNEQFF. DNA for the CDR3: TGTGCCAGCAGTGAGAGGGTCCTCTCCTACAATGAGCAGTTCTTC.